A selection of T cell receptor beta chains follows, all from one sample in a study of identical twins. TCRdb itself ran the 5' RACE reads through MiXCR, one entry per CDR3 protein. The table has under 300,000 distinct CDR3 sequences, around 15% seen once. The material sequenced was memory (CD45RO+) T cells sorted from blood. Source of these receptors: a woman in her late teens or twenties in good health. Both conserved end residues are part of each CDR3. Each record gives: J gene, V gene, clone size, D gene, CDR3 DNA, CDR3 protein. The D gene is left open where the match is weak. The size field is filled for only some rows; it gives once, few, many or a size class.

TRBJ1-6 TRBV11-2 few TRBD1 TGTGCCAGCAGCGCACCACAGGGGGCAATCAATTCACCCCTCCACTTT CASSAPQGAINSPLHF
TRBJ1-1 TRBV11-2 - TRBD1 TGTGCCAGCAGCCAAATAACAGGGGCGAACACTGAAGCTTTCTTT CASSQITGANTEAFF
TRBJ2-2 TRBV20-1 - - TGCAGTGCTAGAGAGGGGTGGAGGGGCCCGAACACCGGGGAGCTGTTTTTT CSAREGWRGPNTGELFF
TRBJ1-1 TRBV10-3 many - TGTGCCATCGGGGAGGGGAAGACTGAAGCTTTCTTT CAIGEGKTEAFF
TRBJ2-1 TRBV3-1 - - TGTGCCAGCAGCCAAGAAGGGAGTATAAATGAGCAGTTCTTC CASSQEGSINEQFF
TRBJ2-1 TRBV7-8 - - TGTGCCAGCAGCCCACACTACAATGAGCAGTTCTTC CASSPHYNEQFF
TRBJ2-3 TRBV27 few TRBD2 TGTGCCAGCAGTTTACTAGCGGAGACAGATACGCAGTATTTT CASSLLAETDTQYF
TRBJ1-1 TRBV19 - - TGTGCCAGTAGTATCTCTGGCAATATCGGGGCTTTCTTT CASSISGNIGAFF
TRBJ2-7 TRBV6-1 once TRBD1 TGTGCCGGCAAAGACCCGGGACAGGGGGATAACGAGCAGTACTTC CAGKDPGQGDNEQYF
TRBJ2-7 TRBV19 - TRBD2 TGTGCCAGTATGGGGGAGGGAGTGACAAGACCCTACGAGCAGTACTTC CASMGEGVTRPYEQYF
TRBJ2-1 TRBV12-3/TRBV12-4 many TRBD1 TGTGCCAGCAGTTTCTCCCCTATGACAGGGGGTAACCAGTTCTTC CASSFSPMTGGNQFF
TRBJ1-4 TRBV29-1 - - TGCAGCGTTGGGGCGTTGAGTGAAAAACTGTTTTTT CSVGALSEKLFF
TRBJ1-4 TRBV6-1 many - TGTGCCAGCCGAGGCTTAGATGAAAAACTGTTTTTT CASRGLDEKLFF
TRBJ2-3 TRBV12-3/TRBV12-4 many - TGTGCCAGCAGTTTAACGGCAACCCCCAATGGTTTT CASSLTATPNGF
TRBJ1-4 TRBV12-5 - - TGTGCTAGTGGTCCGCCGGGACCGATTAATGAAAAACTGTTTTTT CASGPPGPINEKLFF
TRBJ1-2 TRBV20-1 many - TGCAGTGCAAAGAAACCCGCTAACTATGGCTACACCTTC CSAKKPANYGYTF
TRBJ1-2 TRBV15 few TRBD1 TGTGCCACCAGCATAGGGACAGGGAAATGGGGCTACACCTTC CATSIGTGKWGYTF
TRBJ1-1 TRBV5-1 many - TGCGCCAGCAGCGCGGGGACAATGAACACTGAAGCTTTCTTT CASSAGTMNTEAFF
TRBJ2-1 TRBV7-3 few - TGTGCCAGCAGCCCGGGGACTCCTTCCTACAATGAGCAGTTCTTC CASSPGTPSYNEQFF
TRBJ1-2 TRBV12-3/TRBV12-4 few TRBD1 TGTGCCAGCAGCGGGACAGAGCCCTATGGCTACACCTTC CASSGTEPYGYTF
TRBJ2-4 TRBV29-1 many - TGCAGCGTTTCTGGTCAGGCTGGAGCCAAAAACATTCAGTACTTC CSVSGQAGAKNIQYF
TRBJ1-1 TRBV10-3 many TRBD1 TGTGCCATCAGTGGGACAGGGGAGTTGGCTTTCTTT CAISGTGELAFF
TRBJ2-1 TRBV10-1 few TRBD2 TGCGCCAGCAGTGAGCGCCCTAGCGGGAGCTCCTACAATGAGCAGTTCTTC CASSERPSGSSYNEQFF
TRBJ2-2 TRBV7-9 - - TGTGCCAGCAGCTTAATTCGGGGTAACACCGGGGAGCTGTTTTTT CASSLIRGNTGELFF
TRBJ2-2 TRBV6-5 - TRBD2 TGTGCCAGCAGTTATCAGACTAGCGGGAGCGGGGCCGGGGAGCTGTTTTTT CASSYQTSGSGAGELFF
TRBJ2-3 TRBV7-9 - - TGTGCCAGCAGCTTCTTGTCGGGGGCCCCCACAGATACGCAGTATTTT CASSFLSGAPTDTQYF
TRBJ1-6 TRBV20-1 - - TGCAGTGCTTTCGGGGTGGGTTCACCCCTCCACTTT CSAFGVGSPLHF
TRBJ1-1 TRBV12-3/TRBV12-4 few - TGTGCCAGCAGTTCACCCTACAGCTATGAAGCTTTCTTT CASSSPYSYEAFF
TRBJ2-7 TRBV7-3 - - TGTGCCAGCAGCTTAACCCTCAGTGACGAGCAGTACTTC CASSLTLSDEQYF
TRBJ2-7 TRBV20-1 many TRBD1 TGCAGTGCCACCACAGGGGTGCGGGAGCAGTACTTC CSATTGVREQYF
TRBJ2-2 TRBV6-4 few - TGTGCCAGCAGTGACCGCGGGGAGGCCGGGGAGCTGTTTTTT CASSDRGEAGELFF